The 28 T cell receptor beta chains below come from one sample, sequenced in a study of blood T cell repertoires in COVID-19. Method: immunoSEQ multiplex PCR; TCRdb's copy keeps in-frame clones and lacks some. The sample lists 130,000 to 150,000 clones, about 91% occurring once. The sample taken for sequencing was peripheral blood. The receptors come from a woman aged 45-60 years with acute or convalescent COVID-19.

This sequence joins TRBV10-3 and TRBJ2-3; D not resolved. Trimming cost V 2 bases and J 1 base, with 4 bases left between them. Germline V gene sequence: CDR1 ENHRY, CDR2 SYGVKD. There are 13 residues in the CDR3. DNA for the CDR3: TGTGCCATCAGTGAGCCGGGCACAGATACGCAGTATTTT. The encoded protein is CAISEPGTDTQYF.

This clone was counted only a few times. The V call is TRBV29-1, the J call TRBJ1-3; D is ambiguous. CDR1 is SQVTM, CDR2 ANQGSEA, per germline. The CDR3 length is 14 residues. The germline V and J ends were trimmed by 1 base and 3 bases, with 10 bases remaining between them. CDR3 coding DNA: TGCAGCGTTGAAGTGACGCGACTTGGAAACACCATATATTTT. This sequence encodes CSVEVTRLGNTIYF. The complete variable domain, with remaining parts taken from reference TRBV29-1 and TRBJ1-3, reads SAVISQKPSRDICQRGTSLTIQCQVDSQVTMMFWYRQQPGQSLTLIATANQGSEATYESGFVIDKFPISRPNLTFSTLTVSNMSPEDSSIYLCSVEVTRLGNTIYFGEGSWLTVV.

The V call is TRBV10-3, the J call TRBJ1-1; no clear D gene. This CDR3 has 13 residues. The germline gives CDR1 ENHRY, CDR2 SYGVKD. With 4 bases removed from V and 6 bases from J, the gap between germline ends came to 12 bases. CDR3 amino acids: CAISGQVGAEAFF. CDR3 in DNA: TGTGCCATCAGTGGACAAGTCGGCGCTGAAGCTTTCTTT.

The rearrangement links TRBV12-5 to TRBJ2-6; 7 positions agree with TRBD1. CDR3 length: 17 residues. J gave up 1 base and V 4 bases, and 7 bases lay outside the gene matches. The germline V gene has CDR1 LGHNT and CDR2 FRNRAP. Here the CDR3 DNA reads TGTGCTAGTGGTTCTGGACAGGATAGTTCTGGGGCCAACGTCCTGACTTTC. This translates into CASGSGQDSSGANVLTF.

The chain couples TRBV19 to TRBJ1-5, with 8 bases that match TRBD1. CDR1 and CDR2 from the germline V gene are LNHDA and SQIVND (reference sequence). The CDR3 runs to 15 residues. Trimming removed 1 base from V and 6 bases from J; junction bases left unmatched: 5. The CDR3 loop is CASSIGQGKGQPQHF. Here the CDR3 DNA reads TGTGCCAGTAGTATAGGACAGGGGAAGGGTCAGCCCCAGCATTTT.

In regard to this clone: In the same sample, other DNA sequences code for this CDR3. V and J are TRBV5-6 and TRBJ2-7; a possible D gene is TRBD2 (5 bases). The CDR3 covers 14 residues. The V end lost 4 bases, the J end lost 2 bases, and 13 bases lay between the germline ends. CDR1 SGHDT and CDR2 YYEEEE come from the germline V gene. This CDR3 reads CASSRTGLTYEQYF. For the CDR3, the DNA is TGTGCCAGCAGCCGAACCGGACTTACCTACGAGCAGTACTTC.

The rearrangement links TRBV6-6 to TRBJ2-1; 9 bases agree with TRBD1. The CDR3 is 15 residues long. Germline V gene lookup returns CDR1 MNHNY and CDR2 SVGAGI (reference sequence). V lost 5 bases and J lost 4; bases outside the gene matches: 6. CDR3 sequence reads: CASSPRDRVYNEQFF. DNA of the CDR3: TGTGCCAGCAGTCCGAGGGACAGGGTATACAATGAGCAGTTCTTC.

This chain connects TRBV7-7 to TRBJ1-4; D is unresolved. The CDR3 runs to 13 residues. V was pared by 1 base and J by 7 bases, with 7 bases between. From germline, CDR1 is SSHAT and CDR2 FNYEAQ (reference sequence). CDR3 nucleotides: TGTGCCAGCAGCTTAGAGGCGGGTGAAAAACTGTTTTTT. Residues: CASSLEAGEKLFF.

This rearrangement joins TRBV29-1 to TRBJ1-5; D might be TRBD1 (5 bases). CDR1 is SQVTM and CDR2 is ANQGSEA in the germline V gene. The CDR3 is 13 residues long. Trimming shortened V by 7 bases and J by 7 bases, and 17 bases separated the two germline ends. CDR3 sequence (DNA): TGCAGCGCCTCCTCAGGGTTGCGGCAGCCCCAGCATTTT. This translates into CSASSGLRQPQHF.

The chain recombines TRBV2 with TRBJ2-5, with TRBD2 as a possible D gene (6 bases). The CDR3 is 13 amino acids. Trimming stripped 4 bases from V and 7 bases from J, with 13 bases between. Germline V lookup: CDR1 SNHLY, CDR2 FYNNEI. The CDR3 loop reads CASSAGGEGTQYF. As DNA, the CDR3 is TGTGCCAGCAGTGCCGGGGGAGAAGGGACCCAGTACTTC.

This chain links TRBV24-1 with TRBJ1-3, with TRBD1 as a possible D gene (6 bases). The germline V gene has CDR1 KGHDR and CDR2 SFDVKD. The CDR3 totals 16 residues. The germline V and J ends were trimmed by 1 base and 2 bases, with 11 bases remaining between them. The CDR3 DNA reads TGTGCCACCAGTGATTTACCCCAGGGGACTGGAAACACCATATATTTT. Protein sequence: CATSDLPQGTGNTIYF.

The chain recombines TRBV2 with TRBJ2-1; 15 bases fit TRBD2. V was pared by 5 bases and J by 7 bases, with 3 bases of the junction left unmatched. The CDR3 spans 15 residues. CDR1 is SNHLY and CDR2 is FYNNEI in the germline V gene. CDR3 sequence (DNA): TGTGCCAGCAGTCGAGGGACTAGCGGGGGGAATGAGCAGTTCTTC. The encoded protein is CASSRGTSGGNEQFF.

The chain carries TRBV5-1 and TRBJ2-5, with a possible D match to TRBD2 (6 bases). Germline V gene data show CDR1 as SGHRS and CDR2 as YFSETQ. V was trimmed by 0 bases and J by 5 bases, leaving 11 bases between them. The CDR3 has 14 residues. The CDR3 sequence is CASSLALGGETQYF. Here the CDR3 DNA reads TGCGCCAGCAGCTTGGCGCTCGGGGGTGAGACCCAGTACTTC.

This chain links TRBV7-9 with TRBJ1-3, with D possibly matching TRBD1 (6 bases). Germline V CDR1 and CDR2: SEHNR, FQNEAQ (reference sequence). The CDR3 loop spans 16 amino acids. V lost 5 bases, J lost 0 bases, and 14 bases lay in between. In DNA form, the CDR3 reads TGTGCCAGCAGCCAAGTTACAGGGTACTCTGGAAACACCATATATTTT. This codes for CASSQVTGYSGNTIYF.

This clone came up a few times. The V and J genes are TRBV3-1 (or the pseudogene TRBV3-2) and TRBJ2-7; 11 bases agree with TRBD1. The CDR3 is made up of 13 amino acids. J gave up 6 bases and V 9 bases, and 7 bases lay outside the gene matches. CDR1 is LGHDT and CDR2 is YNNKEL in the germline V gene (reference sequence). DNA for the CDR3: TGTGCCAGTGGCGGACAGGGGGCGGGCGAGCAGTACTTC. Protein: CASGGQGAGEQYF.

V usage is TRBV7-9 and J usage is TRBJ1-4; 10 bases match TRBD1. J lost 6 bases, V lost 5 bases, and 6 bases had no gene match. The germline V gene has CDR1 SEHNR and CDR2 FQNEAQ (reference sequence). This CDR3 comprises 15 residues. The CDR3 loop is CASSPPGQGYEKLFF. DNA for the CDR3: TGTGCCAGCAGCCCCCCGGGACAGGGGTATGAAAAACTGTTTTTT.

V usage is TRBV4-1 and J usage is TRBJ2-1; D possibly corresponds to TRBD1 (5 bases). The germline gives CDR1 MGHRA, CDR2 YSYEKL. CDR3 length equals 16 residues. V shed 2 bases and J shed 0 bases, with 11 bases lying between them. CDR3 amino acids: CASSQRQWSSYNEQFF. DNA for the CDR3: TGCGCCAGCAGCCAAAGACAGTGGAGCTCCTACAATGAGCAGTTCTTC.

This chain links TRBV7-2 with TRBJ1-5; 7 bases map to TRBD1. Per germline, CDR1 SGHTA and CDR2 FQGNSA. Trimming took 1 base from V and 0 from J; bases not matched to a gene: 3. This CDR3 has 16 amino acids. The CDR3, as DNA: TGTGCCAGCAGCTTAGTGGGGACAGATAGCAATCAGCCCCAGCATTTT. This translates into CASSLVGTDSNQPQHF.

The chain employs TRBV6-5 and TRBJ2-1; D is ambiguous. V dropped 6 bases and J dropped 2 bases, with 14 bases sitting between them. The length of the CDR3 is 15 residues. CDR1 and CDR2 from the germline V gene are MNHEY and SVGAGI. The DNA for the CDR3 is TGTGCCAGCAGACCCCAGATACGAACCTACAATGAGCAGTTCTTC. Encoded protein: CASRPQIRTYNEQFF.

The CDR3 coding sequence is TGTGCCAGCAGCTATACTAGCGGGGGCCGAGGGGAGCAGTACTTC. It specifies CASSYTSGGRGEQYF. The J gene is TRBJ2-7, the V gene TRBV27; 11 bases fit TRBD2. The CDR3 is 15 residues long. V shed 6 bases and J 7 bases; nucleotides not matched to a gene: 11. Per germline, CDR1 MNHEY and CDR2 SMNVEV (reference sequence).

The chain links TRBV10-3 to TRBJ2-1, with D maybe TRBD2 (5 bases). V lost 8 bases and J lost 3, with 11 bases in between. From germline, CDR1 is ENHRY and CDR2 SYGVKD. The CDR3 runs 13 residues. CDR3 protein: CAIGSADYNEQFF. The DNA of the CDR3 is TGTGCCATCGGTAGCGCGGACTACAATGAGCAGTTCTTC.

Here the CDR3 DNA reads TGTGCCAGCAGTTGGGAGACTGCGAACACCGGGGAGCTGTTTTTT. It yields the protein CASSWETANTGELFF. The chain has TRBV6-5 and TRBJ2-2; a weak D match, TRBD2 (5 bases). Germline loops: CDR1 MNHEY, CDR2 SVGAGI. CDR3 length equals 15 residues. V was shortened by 4 bases and J by 0 bases, with 9 bases between the two germline ends.

The rearrangement joins TRBV27 to TRBJ2-7, with TRBD1 as a possible D gene (6 bases). The V and J ends lost 2 bases and 3 bases respectively, with 8 bases between them. Germline V lookup: CDR1 MNHEY, CDR2 SMNVEV (reference sequence). There are 13 residues in the CDR3. CDR3 amino acids: CASSLDRSYEQYF. Here the CDR3 DNA reads TGTGCCAGCAGTTTAGACAGGAGCTACGAGCAGTACTTC.

The V call is TRBV4-1, the J call TRBJ1-5; possible D gene TRBD1, 5 bases. The CDR3 has 18 residues. Trimming removed 0 bases from V and 0 bases from J, with 15 bases in between. CDR1 is MGHRA and CDR2 is YSYEKL in the germline V gene. Written as DNA, the CDR3 is TGCGCCAGCAGCCAAGATCTGGAGGGGAGGTATAGCAATCAGCCCCAGCATTTT. Its translation: CASSQDLEGRYSNQPQHF.

The chain is built from TRBV19 and TRBJ1-2, with D maybe TRBD1 (5 bases). With 3 bases removed from V and 0 bases from J, the gap between germline ends came to 14 bases. The CDR3 is made up of 16 amino acids. Germline V gene lookup returns CDR1 LNHDA and CDR2 SQIVND (reference sequence). Written as DNA, the CDR3 is TGTGCCAGTAGTATGGGACTACCCACCCCTAACTATGGCTACACCTTC. It is translated as CASSMGLPTPNYGYTF.

The chain uses TRBV27 and TRBJ1-2; 7 nucleotides line up with TRBD1. CDR3 length: 14 residues. Germline V gives CDR1 MNHEY, CDR2 SMNVEV (reference sequence). V gave up 6 bases and J gave up 6 bases; unmatched junction bases: 10. CDR3 region: CASSATDRANGYTF. The CDR3 DNA follows: TGTGCCAGCAGCGCAACAGACAGGGCGAATGGCTACACCTTC.

This chain connects TRBV3-1 (or the pseudogene TRBV3-2) to TRBJ2-1; 9 positions agree with TRBD2. In germline, CDR1 is LGHDT, CDR2 YNNKEL (reference sequence). The CDR3 length is 14 residues. Unmatched junction bases numbered 4, after V lost 3 bases and J lost 7 bases. CDR3 DNA: TGTGCCAGCAGCCAGTTCACTAGCGGGAATGAGCAGTTCTTC. It specifies CASSQFTSGNEQFF.

V gene TRBV12-3 or TRBV12-4 combines with J gene TRBJ2-1, with no clear D. V was cut by 5 bases and J by 6 bases, with 8 bases left in between. This CDR3 has 12 residues. CDR3 residues: CASSPIRNEQFF. CDR3 coding DNA: TGTGCCAGCAGTCCTATACGCAATGAGCAGTTCTTC.